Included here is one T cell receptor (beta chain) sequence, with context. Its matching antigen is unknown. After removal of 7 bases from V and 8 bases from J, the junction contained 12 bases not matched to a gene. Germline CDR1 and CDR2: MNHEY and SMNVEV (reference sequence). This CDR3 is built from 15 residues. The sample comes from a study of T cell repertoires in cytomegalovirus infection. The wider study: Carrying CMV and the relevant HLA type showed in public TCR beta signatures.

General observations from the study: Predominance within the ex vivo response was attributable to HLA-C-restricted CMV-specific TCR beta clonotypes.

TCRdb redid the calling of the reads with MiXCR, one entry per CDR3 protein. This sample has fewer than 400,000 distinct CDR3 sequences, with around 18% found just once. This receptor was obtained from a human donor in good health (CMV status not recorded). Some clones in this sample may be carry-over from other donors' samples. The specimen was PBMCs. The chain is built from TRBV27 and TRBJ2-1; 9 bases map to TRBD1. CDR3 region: CASNHMGTGFDEQFF. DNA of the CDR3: TGTGCCAGCAATCACATGGGGACAGGGTTCGATGAGCAGTTCTTC.